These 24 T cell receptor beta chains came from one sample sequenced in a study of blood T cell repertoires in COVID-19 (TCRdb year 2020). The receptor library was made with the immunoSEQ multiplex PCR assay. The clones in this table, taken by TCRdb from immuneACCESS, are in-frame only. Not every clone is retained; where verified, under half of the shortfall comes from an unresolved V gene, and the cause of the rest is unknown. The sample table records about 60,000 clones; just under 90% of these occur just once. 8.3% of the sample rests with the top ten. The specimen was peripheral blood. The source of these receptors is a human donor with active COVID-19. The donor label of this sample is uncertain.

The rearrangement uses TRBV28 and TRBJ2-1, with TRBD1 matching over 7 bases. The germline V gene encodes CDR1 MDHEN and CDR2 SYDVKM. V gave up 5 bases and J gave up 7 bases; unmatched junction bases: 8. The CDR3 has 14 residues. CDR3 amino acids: CASSAGTDLNEQFF. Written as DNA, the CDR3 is TGTGCCAGCAGTGCCGGGACAGACCTAAATGAGCAGTTCTTC.

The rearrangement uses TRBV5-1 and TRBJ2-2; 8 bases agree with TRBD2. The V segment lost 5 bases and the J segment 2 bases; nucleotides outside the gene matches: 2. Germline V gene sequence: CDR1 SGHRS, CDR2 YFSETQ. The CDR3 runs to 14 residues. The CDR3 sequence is CASRLAENTGELFF. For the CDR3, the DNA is TGCGCCAGCAGACTAGCGGAAAACACCGGGGAGCTGTTTTTT.

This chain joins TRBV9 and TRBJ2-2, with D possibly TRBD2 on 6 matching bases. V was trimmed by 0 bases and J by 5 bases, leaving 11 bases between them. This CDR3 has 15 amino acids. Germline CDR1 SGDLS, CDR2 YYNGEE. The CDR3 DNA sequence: TGTGCCAGCAGCGTAGCTGGGACTTTAACCGGGGAGCTGTTTTTT. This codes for CASSVAGTLTGELFF.

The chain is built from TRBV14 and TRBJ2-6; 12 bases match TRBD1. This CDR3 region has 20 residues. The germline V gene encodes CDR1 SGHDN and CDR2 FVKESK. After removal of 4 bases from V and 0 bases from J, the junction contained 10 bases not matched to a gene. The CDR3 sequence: CASSPPGTGGVFSGANVLTF. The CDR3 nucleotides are TGTGCCAGCAGCCCCCCCGGGACAGGGGGCGTATTCTCTGGGGCCAACGTCCTGACTTTC. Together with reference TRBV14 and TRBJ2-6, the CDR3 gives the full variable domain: EAGVTQFPSHSVIEKGQTVTLRCDPISGHDNLYWYRRVMGKEIKFLLHFVKESKQDESGMPNNRFLAERTGGTYSTLKVQPAELEDSGVYFCASSPPGTGGVFSGANVLTFGAGSRLTVL.

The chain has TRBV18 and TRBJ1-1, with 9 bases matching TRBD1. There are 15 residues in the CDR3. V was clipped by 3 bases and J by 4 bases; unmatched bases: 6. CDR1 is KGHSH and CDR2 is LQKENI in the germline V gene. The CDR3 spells CASSPGQGYVTEAFF. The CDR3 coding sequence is TGTGCCAGCTCACCGGGACAGGGTTATGTCACTGAAGCTTTCTTT.

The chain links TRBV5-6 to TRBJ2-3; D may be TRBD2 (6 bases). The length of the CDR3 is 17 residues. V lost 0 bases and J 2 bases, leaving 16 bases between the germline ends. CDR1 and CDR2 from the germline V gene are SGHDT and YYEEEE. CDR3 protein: CASSLEVRGLFTDTQYF. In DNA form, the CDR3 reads TGTGCCAGCAGCTTGGAAGTACGGGGACTGTTCACAGATACGCAGTATTTT.

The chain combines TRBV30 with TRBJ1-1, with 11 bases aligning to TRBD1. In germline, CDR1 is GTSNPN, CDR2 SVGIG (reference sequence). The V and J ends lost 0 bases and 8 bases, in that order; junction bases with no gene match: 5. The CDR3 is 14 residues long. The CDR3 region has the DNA TGTGCCTGGAGTGTATTACGGGACAGGGGGGAAGCTTTCTTT. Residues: CAWSVLRDRGEAFF.

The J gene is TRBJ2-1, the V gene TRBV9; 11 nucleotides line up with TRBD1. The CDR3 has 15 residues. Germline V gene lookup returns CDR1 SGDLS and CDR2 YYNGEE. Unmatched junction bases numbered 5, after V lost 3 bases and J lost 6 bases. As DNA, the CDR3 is TGTGCCAGCAGCGCTACCGGGACAGGGGGCAATGAGCAGTTCTTC. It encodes CASSATGTGGNEQFF.

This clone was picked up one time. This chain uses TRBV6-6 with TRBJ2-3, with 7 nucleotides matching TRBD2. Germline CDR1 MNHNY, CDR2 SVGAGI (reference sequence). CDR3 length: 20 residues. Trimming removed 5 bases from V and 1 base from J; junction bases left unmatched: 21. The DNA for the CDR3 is TGTGCCAGCAGTCCCCACTGGGGGGGAAACACCCGTGCGGGCACAGATACGCAGTATTTT. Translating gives CASSPHWGGNTRAGTDTQYF.

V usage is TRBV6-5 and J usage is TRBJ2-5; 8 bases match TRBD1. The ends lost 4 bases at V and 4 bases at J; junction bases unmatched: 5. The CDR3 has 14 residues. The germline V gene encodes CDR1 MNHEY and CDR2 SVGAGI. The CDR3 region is CASSFQGARETQYF. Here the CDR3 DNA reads TGTGCCAGCAGTTTTCAGGGGGCTCGAGAGACCCAGTACTTC.

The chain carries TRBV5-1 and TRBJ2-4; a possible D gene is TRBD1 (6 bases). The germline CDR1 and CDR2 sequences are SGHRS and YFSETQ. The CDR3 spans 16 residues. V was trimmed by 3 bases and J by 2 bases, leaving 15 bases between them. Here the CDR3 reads CASSWARTGPKNIQYF. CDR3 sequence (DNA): TGCGCCAGCAGCTGGGCCCGAACAGGGCCCAAAAACATTCAGTACTTC.

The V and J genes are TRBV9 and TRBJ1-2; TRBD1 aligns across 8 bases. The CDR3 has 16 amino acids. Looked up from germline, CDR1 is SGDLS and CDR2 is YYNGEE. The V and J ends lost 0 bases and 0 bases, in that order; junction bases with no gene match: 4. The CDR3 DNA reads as TGTGCCAGCAGCGTAGCCGAGACAGGGGCTAACTATGGCTACACCTTC. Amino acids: CASSVAETGANYGYTF.

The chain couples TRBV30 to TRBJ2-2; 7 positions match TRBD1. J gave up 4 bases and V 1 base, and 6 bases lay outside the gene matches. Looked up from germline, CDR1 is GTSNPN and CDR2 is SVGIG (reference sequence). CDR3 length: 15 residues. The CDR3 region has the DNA TGTGCCTGGAGTGACCTGGGACAGCCCACCGGGGAGCTGTTTTTT. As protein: CAWSDLGQPTGELFF.

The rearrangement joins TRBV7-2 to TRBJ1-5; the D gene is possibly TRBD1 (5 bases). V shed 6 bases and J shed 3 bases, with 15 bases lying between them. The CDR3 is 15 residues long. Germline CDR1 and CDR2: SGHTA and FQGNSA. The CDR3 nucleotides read TGTGCCAGCAGAGCCGATCGGACAACCAATCAGCCCCAGCATTTT. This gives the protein CASRADRTTNQPQHF.

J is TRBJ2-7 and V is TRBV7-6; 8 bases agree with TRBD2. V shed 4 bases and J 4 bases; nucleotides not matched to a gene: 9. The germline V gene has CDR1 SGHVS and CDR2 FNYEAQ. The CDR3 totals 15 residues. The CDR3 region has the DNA TGTGCCAGCAGCTCAAGCTGGGCTAGCGGGTACGAGCAGTACTTC. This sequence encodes CASSSSWASGYEQYF.

CDR3 DNA sequence: TGTGCCAGCAGTGACAGACTAGCGGACGCCTACGAGCAGTACTTC. Translation: CASSDRLADAYEQYF. The rearrangement uses TRBV6-1 and TRBJ2-7; 9 bases are a match to TRBD2. CDR1 is MNHNS, CDR2 SASEGT, per germline. This CDR3 comprises 15 residues. Trimming removed 3 bases from V and 2 bases from J; junction bases left unmatched: 5.

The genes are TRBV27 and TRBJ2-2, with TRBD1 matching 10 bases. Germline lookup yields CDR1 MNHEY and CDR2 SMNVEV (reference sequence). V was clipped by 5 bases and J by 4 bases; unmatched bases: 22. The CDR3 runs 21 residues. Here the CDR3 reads CASSITRPWDRGHSGTGELFF. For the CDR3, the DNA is TGTGCCAGCAGTATTACTCGACCCTGGGACAGGGGTCATTCGGGCACCGGGGAGCTGTTTTTT.

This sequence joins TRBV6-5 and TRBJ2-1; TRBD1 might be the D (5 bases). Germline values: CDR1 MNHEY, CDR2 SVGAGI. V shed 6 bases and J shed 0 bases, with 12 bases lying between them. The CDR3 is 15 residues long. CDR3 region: CASRSGQGSYNEQFF. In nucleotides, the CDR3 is TGTGCCAGCAGGTCCGGACAAGGCTCCTACAATGAGCAGTTCTTC.

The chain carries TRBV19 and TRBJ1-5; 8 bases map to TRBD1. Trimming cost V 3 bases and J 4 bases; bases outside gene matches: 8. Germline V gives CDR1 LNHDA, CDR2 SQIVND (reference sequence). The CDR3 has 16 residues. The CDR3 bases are TGTGCCAGTAGTATCGAAGTAAGACAGGGGAATCAGCCCCAGCATTTT. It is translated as CASSIEVRQGNQPQHF.

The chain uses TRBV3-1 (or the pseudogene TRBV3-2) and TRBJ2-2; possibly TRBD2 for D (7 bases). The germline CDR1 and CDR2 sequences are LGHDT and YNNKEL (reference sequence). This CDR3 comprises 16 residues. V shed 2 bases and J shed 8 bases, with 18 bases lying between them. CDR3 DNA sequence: TGTGCCAGCAGCCAACCACTACAGGGAGGGTCGGGGGAGCTGTTTTTT. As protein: CASSQPLQGGSGELFF.

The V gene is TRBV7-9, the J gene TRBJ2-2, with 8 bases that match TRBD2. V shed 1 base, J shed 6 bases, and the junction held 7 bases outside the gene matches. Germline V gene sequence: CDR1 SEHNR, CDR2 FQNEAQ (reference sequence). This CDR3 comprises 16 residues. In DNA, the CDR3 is TGTGCCAGCAGCTTAGTAGTAGCGGGACGATCCGGGGAGCTGTTTTTT. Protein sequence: CASSLVVAGRSGELFF.

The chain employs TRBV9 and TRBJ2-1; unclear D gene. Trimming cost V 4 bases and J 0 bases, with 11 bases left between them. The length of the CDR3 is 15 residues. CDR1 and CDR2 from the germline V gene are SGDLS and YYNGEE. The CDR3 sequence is CASSQQSNSYNEQFF. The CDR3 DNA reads TGTGCCAGCAGCCAACAGAGCAACTCCTACAATGAGCAGTTCTTC.

DNA for the CDR3: TGTGCCAGCAGCTTAGAGGGGCCAAACACCATATATTTT. As protein: CASSLEGPNTIYF. The chain combines TRBV7-9 with TRBJ1-3; a weak D match, TRBD1 (5 bases). The CDR3 has 13 residues. Trimming removed 1 base at V and 6 bases at J, with 7 bases between. Germline loops: CDR1 SEHNR, CDR2 FQNEAQ (reference sequence).

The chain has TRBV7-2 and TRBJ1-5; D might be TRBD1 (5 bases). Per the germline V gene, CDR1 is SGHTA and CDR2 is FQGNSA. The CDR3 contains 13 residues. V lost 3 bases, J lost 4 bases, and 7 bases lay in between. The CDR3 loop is CASSLGLNQPQHF. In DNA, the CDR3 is TGTGCCAGCAGCTTGGGACTTAATCAGCCCCAGCATTTT.